This passage covers 20 T cell receptor beta chains from one sample sequenced in a study of low-dose radiotherapy and immunotherapy resistance in tumors. Time point meaning: before trial treatment. Alpha- and beta-chain coverage of first-strand cDNA came from TRAV- and TRBV-specific primers. Using a constant-region primer together with a V-primer adapter, TCRs were subjected to around 20 PCR cycles of amplification. Using its own MiXCR run on the reads, TCRdb lists one record per CDR3 protein. Of under 70,000 distinct CDR3 sequences in the sample, under 30% were seen once. Sample: PBMCs, taken before treatment. These receptors all stem from a male donor with prostate cancer.

This clonotype was seen ten or more times. The chain is built from TRBV14 and TRBJ2-1; D is perhaps TRBD2 (5 bases). Trimming shortened V by 0 bases and J by 13 bases, and 19 bases separated the two germline ends. The CDR3 runs 15 residues. Per the germline V gene, CDR1 is SGHDN and CDR2 is FVKESK. The CDR3 loop reads CASSQDPQGRTRQFF. CDR3 sequence (DNA): TGTGCCAGCAGCCAAGACCCACAAGGGCGGACTCGACAGTTCTTC.

The sample holds many counts of this clonotype. The J gene is TRBJ2-1, the V gene TRBV18; a weak D match, TRBD2 (6 bases). The CDR3 runs to 13 residues. Germline assignment: CDR1 KGHSH and CDR2 LQKENI. V was cut by 8 bases and J by 6 bases, with 14 bases left in between. The CDR3 region is CASSPGTSNEQFF. CDR3 DNA: TGTGCCAGCAGCCCGGGGACTTCCAATGAGCAGTTCTTC.

This clonotype was recorded at least ten times. The rearrangement links TRBV27 to TRBJ1-2; 9 bases line up with TRBD1. Germline V gene lookup returns CDR1 MNHEY and CDR2 SMNVEV (reference sequence). The CDR3 consists of 14 residues. V was clipped by 2 bases and J by 6 bases; unmatched bases: 4. CDR3 DNA: TGTGCCAGCAGTTTAGAACAGGGGGCGGATGGCTACACCTTC. The encoded protein is CASSLEQGADGYTF.

This clonotype was detected ten times or more. The chain employs TRBV3-1 and TRBJ2-4; D may be TRBD1 (5 bases). The CDR3 length is 14 residues. From germline, CDR1 is LGHDT and CDR2 YNNKEL (reference sequence). V gave up 3 bases and J gave up 5 bases, with 11 bases separating them. CDR3 DNA: TGTGCCAGCAGCCAGCAGGGCAGTGAAAACATTCAGTACTTC. It yields the protein CASSQQGSENIQYF.

This clonotype was seen at least ten times. The gene calls are TRBV29-1 and TRBJ1-1; D might be TRBD1 (5 bases). The CDR3 covers 12 residues. Germline CDR1 SQVTM, CDR2 ANQGSEA. The V end lost 4 bases, the J end lost 3 bases, and 9 bases lay between the germline ends. The CDR3 spells CSVAQGDTEAFF. CDR3 bases: TGCAGCGTTGCCCAGGGAGACACTGAAGCTTTCTTT.

Of note for this clonotype: A far larger clone is a single base away, which makes a read error likely. The J gene is TRBJ2-7, the V gene TRBV24-1; TRBD2 aligns across 11 bases. The length of the CDR3 is 15 residues. V was pared by 0 bases and J by 7 bases, with 4 bases of the junction left unmatched. Germline V lookup: CDR1 KGHDR, CDR2 SFDVKD. Here the CDR3 DNA reads TGTGCCACCAGTGATTTGACTAGCGGGAGCTATGAGCAGTACTTC. Translating gives CATSDLTSGSYEQYF.

The chain couples TRBV19 to TRBJ1-5; D is unclear. The V end was cut by 5 bases, the J end by 1 base, with 12 bases between. The CDR3 has 15 residues. Looked up from germline, CDR1 is LNHDA and CDR2 is SQIVND (reference sequence). CDR3 protein: CASSDGSMSNQPQHF. CDR3 in DNA: TGTGCCAGTAGTGACGGGTCTATGAGCAATCAGCCCCAGCATTTT.

The sample holds many counts of this clonotype. The V gene is TRBV6-2 or TRBV6-3, the J gene TRBJ1-2, with 9 bases lining up with TRBD1. V was pared by 0 bases and J by 5 bases, with 7 bases of the junction left unmatched. The length of the CDR3 is 16 residues. CDR1 is MNHEY, CDR2 SVGEGT, per germline. The CDR3 loop is CASSYSGQGSWYGYTF. The CDR3 DNA sequence: TGTGCCAGCAGTTACTCGGGACAGGGATCTTGGTATGGCTACACCTTC.

In its sample, this clonotype was seen many times. The chain combines TRBV3-1 with TRBJ2-5; 8 bases are a match to TRBD2. J gave up 2 bases and V 3 bases, and 8 bases lay outside the gene matches. CDR1 is LGHDT, CDR2 YNNKEL, per germline (reference sequence). CDR3 length: 16 residues. The CDR3 protein is CASSQGSGRFQETQYF. DNA for the CDR3: TGTGCCAGCAGCCAGGGGAGCGGGAGATTTCAAGAGACCCAGTACTTC.

There are many counts of this clonotype. The rearrangement links TRBV12-3 or TRBV12-4 to TRBJ2-2; 8 bases agree with TRBD2. Trimming at V came to 6 bases and at J to 2 bases, leaving 5 bases not matched to a gene. The CDR3 totals 15 residues. The CDR3 sequence is CASRRSGSNTGELFF. CDR3 nucleotides: TGTGCCAGCAGACGCAGCGGGAGTAACACCGGGGAGCTGTTTTTT.

This clonotype was recorded many times. The V call is TRBV5-1, the J call TRBJ1-4; D might be TRBD1 (6 bases). V was pared by 4 bases and J by 8 bases, with 18 bases between. This CDR3 region has 15 residues. CDR1 SGHRS and CDR2 YFSETQ come from the germline V gene. The CDR3 spells CASSAIRGQREKLFF. The CDR3 nucleotides are TGCGCCAGCAGCGCGATCAGGGGCCAACGGGAAAAACTGTTTTTT.

This clonotype was counted a few times. The CDR3 region has the DNA TGTGCCAGCAGTACCACAAGATCCGCTGAAGCTTTCTTT. It codes for CASSTTRSAEAFF. The rearrangement joins TRBV27 to TRBJ1-1; D not resolved. The V and J ends lost 5 bases and 6 bases respectively, with 13 bases between them. The CDR3 totals 13 residues. Germline V CDR1 and CDR2: MNHEY, SMNVEV (reference sequence).

CDR3 sequence: CASSQEGGTGFYTDTQYF. Here the CDR3 DNA reads TGTGCCAGCAGCCAAGAAGGCGGGACAGGGTTCTACACAGATACGCAGTATTTT. The gene calls are TRBV3-1 and TRBJ2-3; TRBD1 matches at 9 bases. Trimming removed 0 bases from V and 2 bases from J; junction bases left unmatched: 9. This CDR3 comprises 18 residues. Germline V gene lookup returns CDR1 LGHDT and CDR2 YNNKEL (reference sequence).

Ten or more counts support this clonotype. The J gene is TRBJ1-6, the V gene TRBV6-4; D is perhaps TRBD1 (5 bases). The CDR3 runs 15 residues. The germline V gene encodes CDR1 MRHNA and CDR2 SNTAGT. Trimming pared 6 bases from V and 7 bases from J, leaving 16 bases between. This CDR3 reads CASSAQGRGNSPLHF. The CDR3 region has the DNA TGTGCCAGCAGCGCCCAGGGAAGAGGGAATTCACCCCTCCACTTT.

The V call is TRBV28, the J call TRBJ2-7, with 9 bases lining up with TRBD2. Germline CDR1 and CDR2: MDHEN and SYDVKM. With V trimmed by 2 bases and J by 3 bases, 5 bases remained unmatched. This CDR3 is 15 amino acids long. The CDR3 DNA reads as TGTGCCAGCAGTTTACCCGGGACTAGCCGCTACGAGCAGTACTTC. It encodes CASSLPGTSRYEQYF.

A note on this clonotype: Because the CDR3's place on the DNA is in doubt, the DNA is left out and the CDR3 is given as listed by TCRdb. This sequence joins TRBV7-9 and TRBJ1-4; TRBD1, the table's D call, was not compared with the DNA. Ends included, the CDR3 has 17 residues. Germline CDR1 reads SEHNR; CDR2 reads FQNEAQ (reference sequence). The CDR3 sequence is CASSLDFGRGREKLFFF.

The table lists this clonotype with a few counts. The DNA of the CDR3 is TGCGCCAGCAGCTTGGCGACAGGGCCAGATACGCAGTATTTT. Translation gives CASSLATGPDTQYF. The rearrangement uses TRBV5-1 and TRBJ2-3; 7 positions match TRBD1. From germline, CDR1 is SGHRS and CDR2 YFSETQ. J lost 4 bases, V lost 0 bases, and 2 bases had no gene match. This CDR3 region has 14 residues.

This clonotype was seen many times. The gene calls are TRBV29-1 and TRBJ2-5; D gene unclear. Per the germline V gene, CDR1 is SQVTM and CDR2 is ANQGSEA. V was trimmed by 8 bases and J by 5 bases, leaving 12 bases between them. This CDR3 comprises 11 residues. DNA for the CDR3: TGCAGCCTTAGGGTTGGGGAGACCCAGTACTTC. It codes for CSLRVGETQYF.

This clonotype was counted many times. The J gene is TRBJ2-3, the V gene TRBV5-1; TRBD2 matches at 13 bases. Trimming removed 4 bases from V and 6 bases from J; junction bases left unmatched: 11. There are 17 residues in the CDR3. The V gene's germline CDR1 is SGHRS and CDR2 YFSETQ. CDR3 DNA sequence: TGCGCCAGCAGCCTGAGGACTAGCGGGAGCGGCTCGGATACGCAGTATTTT. Protein sequence: CASSLRTSGSGSDTQYF.

In its sample, this clonotype was seen many times. This sequence joins TRBV28 and TRBJ1-2; D possibly corresponds to TRBD1 (6 bases). Germline CDR1 and CDR2: MDHEN and SYDVKM. V lost 1 base and J 1 base, leaving 7 bases between the germline ends. There are 14 residues in the CDR3. This CDR3 is CASSLYRDNYGYTF. DNA of the CDR3: TGTGCCAGCAGTTTATACAGGGATAACTATGGCTACACCTTC.